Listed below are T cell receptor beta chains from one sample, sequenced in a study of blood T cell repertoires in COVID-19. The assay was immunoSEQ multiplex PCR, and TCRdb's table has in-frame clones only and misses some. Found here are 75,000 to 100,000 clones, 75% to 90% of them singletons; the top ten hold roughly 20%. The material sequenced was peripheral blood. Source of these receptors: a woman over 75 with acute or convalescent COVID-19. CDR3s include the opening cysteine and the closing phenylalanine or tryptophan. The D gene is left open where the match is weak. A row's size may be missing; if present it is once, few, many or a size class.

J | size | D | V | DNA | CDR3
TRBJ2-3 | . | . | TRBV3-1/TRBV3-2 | TGTGCCAGCAGCCAAGGCACTACCCGCACAGATACGCAGTATTTT | CASSQGTTRTDTQYF
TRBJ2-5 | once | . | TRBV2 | TGTGCCAGCAGTGAACTACCCCAAGAGACCCAGTACTTC | CASSELPQETQYF
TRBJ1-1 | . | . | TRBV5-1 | TGCGCCAGCAGCCCCGGGGGGGGATTGGAAGCTTTCTTT | CASSPGGGLEAFF
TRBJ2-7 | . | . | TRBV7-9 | TGTGCCAGCACCAACGCGGTGTCCAACTACGAGCAGTACTTC | CASTNAVSNYEQYF
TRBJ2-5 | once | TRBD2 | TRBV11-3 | TGTGCCAGCAGCTTAGGGGGGGGACCGCAAGAGACCCAGTACTTC | CASSLGGGPQETQYF
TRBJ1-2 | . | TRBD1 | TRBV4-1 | TGCGCCAGCAGCCAAGTAGGGACAGGGGGAGTAGGCTACACCTTC | CASSQVGTGGVGYTF
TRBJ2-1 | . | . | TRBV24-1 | TGTGCCACCAGTGACACTGACTCTAGCTCCTACAATGAGCAGTTCTTC | CATSDTDSSSYNEQFF
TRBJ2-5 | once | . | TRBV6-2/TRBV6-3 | TGTGCCAGCAGCCCCTCTTCCTCAGGTTTGAAGACCCAGTACTTC | CASSPSSSGLKTQYF
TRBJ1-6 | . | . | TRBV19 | TGTGCCAGTAGTAGGGGCTCCCCCGACTCACCCCTCCACTTT | CASSRGSPDSPLHF
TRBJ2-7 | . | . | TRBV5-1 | TGCGCCAGCAAAGAGCCAGGGGCCTACGAGCAGTACTTC | CASKEPGAYEQYF
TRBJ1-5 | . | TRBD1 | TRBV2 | TGTGCCAGCGACAGGGATGATCAGCCCCAGCATTTT | CASDRDDQPQHF
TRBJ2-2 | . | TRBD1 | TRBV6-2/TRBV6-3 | TGTGCCAGCAGCCGCCGACAGGGGGCGGGCACCGGGGAGCTGTTTTTT | CASSRRQGAGTGELFF
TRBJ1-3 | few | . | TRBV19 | TGTGCCAGTAGAAGAGATCATGTCTCTGGAAACACCATATATTTT | CASRRDHVSGNTIYF
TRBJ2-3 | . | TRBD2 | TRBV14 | TGTGCCAGCAGCCCGCGGACTAGCGGGTTGACAGATACGCAGTATTTT | CASSPRTSGLTDTQYF
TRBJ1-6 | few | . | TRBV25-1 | TGTGCCAGCAGTGGCGTAACCTGGACAGAAAATTCACCCCTCCACTTT | CASSGVTWTENSPLHF